This T cell receptor (beta chain) was sequenced for a study of T cell clusters in autoimmune cytopenias. Study in general: Per sample, median TRB depth was roughly 50,000 reads, yielding a median about 2,500 distinct clonotypes.

Some 39,000 genome equivalents of blood DNA were amplified for TRB. From germline, CDR1 is SQVTM and CDR2 ANQGSEA. The CDR3 totals 15 residues. Multiplex touch-down PCR amplified TRB using TRB-A and TRB-B pools in one tube. Reprocessing the multiplex PCR reads, TCRdb reports a single entry for every CDR3 protein and omits DNA. This sample contains approximately 5,200 distinct CDR3 sequences. These same records also appear under a second study, on T cell repertoires in aging, cancer and after chemotherapy. Per that paper: Repeat sampling of healthy donors over several months to years showed clear clonal overlap. Loss of evenness, beyond lost richness, contributed to age-related TCR diversity decline in cancer patients.

Sequenced material: peripheral blood. The chain carries TRBV29-1 and TRBJ2-7; TCRdb's D call of TRBD1 is untestable without DNA. The receptor comes from a human donor in good health. CDR3 protein: CSVAPTGTGGLSRHF.